A single sample gave rise to the 14 T cell receptor beta chains below, sequenced in a study of CD8+CD57+ T cells in acquired aplastic anemia. For CDR3 and TCR beta VDJ profiling, genomic DNA was the template used. TCRdb redid the calling of the reads with MiXCR, one entry per CDR3 protein. Here the sample spans approximately 99,000 distinct CDR3 sequences, around 49% being singletons. The sequenced sample consisted of sorted CD4+, CD8+, or CD8+CD57+ T cells (not recorded which) from PBMCs. The origin of the receptors is a human donor in good health, serving as a control.

V is TRBV20-1 and J is TRBJ2-7, with 8 bases fitting TRBD1. The V gene's germline CDR1 is DFQATT and CDR2 SNEGSKA (reference sequence). The V and J ends lost 4 bases and 9 bases, in that order; junction bases with no gene match: 11. The CDR3 is made up of 13 amino acids. The CDR3 reads CSAIPTGEIRQYF. CDR3 nucleotide sequence: TGCAGTGCTATACCGACAGGGGAGATCCGGCAGTACTTC.

This clonotype was seen a handful of times. The J gene is TRBJ2-7, the V gene TRBV10-1; possibly TRBD1 for D (5 bases). Germline V gene sequence: CDR1 WNHNN, CDR2 SYGVQD (reference sequence). V shed 6 bases and J shed 2 bases, with 14 bases lying between them. The CDR3 has 14 residues. The CDR3 DNA reads TGCGCCAGCAGCCAAGAGGTACAGGCCTACGAGCAGTACTTC. Translation gives CASSQEVQAYEQYF.

The CDR3, as DNA: TGTGCCAGCAGTGTTGAGAAATTTAACTATGGCTACACCTTC. Protein: CASSVEKFNYGYTF. V gene TRBV2 combines with J gene TRBJ1-2; no clear D. The V end was cut by 4 bases, the J end by 1 base, with 10 bases between. The CDR3 sequence is 14 residues long. Germline lookup yields CDR1 SNHLY and CDR2 FYNNEI.

This clonotype was detected many times. The genes are TRBV7-6 and TRBJ2-5; 11 bases line up with TRBD1. With 1 base clipped from V and 5 bases from J, the junction kept 6 bases outside the gene matches. Germline V gene sequence: CDR1 SGHVS, CDR2 FNYEAQ. There are 16 residues in the CDR3. The CDR3 reads CASSLGGQGAGETQYF. The CDR3 DNA reads as TGTGCCAGCAGCTTAGGTGGACAGGGGGCTGGGGAGACCCAGTACTTC.

This clonotype showed up just once. This sequence joins TRBV19 and TRBJ1-5; 10 nucleotides agree with TRBD1. V shed 7 bases and J 7 bases; nucleotides not matched to a gene: 19. The CDR3 is made up of 18 amino acids. Germline CDR1 reads LNHDA; CDR2 reads SQIVND (reference sequence). The CDR3 protein is CASTRDRGGWGLRQPQHF. The CDR3 DNA reads as TGTGCCAGTACCAGGGACAGGGGCGGATGGGGGTTAAGACAGCCCCAGCATTTT.

This clonotype was recorded many times. This CDR3 is CASTTATYNEQFF. The CDR3 DNA is TGTGCCAGCACCACGGCGACCTACAATGAGCAGTTCTTC. The chain uses TRBV5-4 and TRBJ2-1; D remains ambiguous. Deletions cut 6 bases from V and 2 bases from J, with 9 bases between. This CDR3 contains 13 residues. CDR1 is SGHNT and CDR2 is YYREEE in the germline V gene (reference sequence).

Worth noting for this clonotype: At one boundary the junction diverges from the germline segment, which might be a read error. The chain recombines TRBV10-3 with TRBJ2-5; 7 bases map to TRBD1. Germline values: CDR1 ENHRY, CDR2 SYGVKD. This CDR3 region has 14 residues. CDR3 in amino acids: CASSRQGKGQPQYF. For the CDR3, the DNA is TGTGCCAGCAGTCGACAGGGTAAGGGTCAGCCCCAGTACTTC.

The V call is TRBV19, the J call TRBJ2-7; 8 positions agree with TRBD1. Looked up from germline, CDR1 is LNHDA and CDR2 is SQIVND (reference sequence). The CDR3 runs to 12 residues. Unmatched junction bases numbered 10, after V lost 5 bases and J lost 13 bases. The CDR3 loop is CASSPRGDRPYF. The CDR3 DNA is TGTGCCAGTAGTCCACGAGGGGACAGGCCATACTTC.

This chain joins TRBV7-6 and TRBJ1-3, with a tentative D call TRBD1 (6 bases). Germline lookup yields CDR1 SGHVS and CDR2 FNYEAQ. The V end was cut by 3 bases, the J end by 0 bases, with 18 bases between. The CDR3 loop spans 18 amino acids. CDR3: CASSLRTASSFSGNTIYF. The DNA of the CDR3 is TGTGCCAGCAGCTTGAGGACAGCCTCGTCGTTCTCTGGAAACACCATATATTTT.

This clonotype occurred many times. The chain recombines TRBV6-4 with TRBJ1-2; D gene uncertain. CDR3 size: 15 residues. Germline V gene lookup returns CDR1 MRHNA and CDR2 SNTAGT. V lost 0 bases and J 2 bases, leaving 10 bases between the germline ends. CDR3 sequence (DNA): TGTGCCAGCAGTGACTCGAAGGCAGGCAACTATGGCTACACCTTC. It encodes CASSDSKAGNYGYTF.

This clonotype was seen ten or more times. The chain employs TRBV5-4 and TRBJ2-3; D assignment may be TRBD1 or TRBD2 (7 bases each). With 1 base removed from V and 5 bases from J, the gap between germline ends came to 14 bases. CDR3 length: 15 amino acids. Germline V gives CDR1 SGHNT, CDR2 YYREEE (reference sequence). The CDR3 nucleotides read TGTGCCAGCAGCTTGATCAGGGGGGAGGGAGATACGCAGTATTTT. It specifies CASSLIRGEGDTQYF.

This clonotype was detected only a few times. The gene calls are TRBV24-1 and TRBJ2-3; 9 bases align to TRBD1. In germline, CDR1 is KGHDR, CDR2 SFDVKD. The CDR3 has 16 amino acids. V lost 2 bases to trimming and J lost 4 bases; unmatched junction nucleotides: 6. CDR3 amino acids: CATSDSGQGNADTQYF. The CDR3 nucleotides read TGTGCCACCAGTGATTCGGGACAGGGTAACGCAGATACGCAGTATTTT.

In its sample, this clonotype was seen many times. The V and J genes are TRBV7-6 and TRBJ2-5; tentatively, D is TRBD1 or TRBD2 (5 bases each). Between the trimmed V and J ends, which lost 5 bases and 0 bases, there was a span of 19 bases. The CDR3 covers 17 residues. Germline loops: CDR1 SGHVS, CDR2 FNYEAQ. CDR3 sequence (DNA): TGTGCCAGCAGCCTGGACCGCCCGGGACGGAACCAAGAGACCCAGTACTTC. Its protein is CASSLDRPGRNQETQYF. Drawing the rest from reference TRBV7-6 and TRBJ2-5, the complete variable domain is GAGVSQSPRYKVTKRGQDVALRCDPISGHVSLYWYRQALGQGPEFLTYFNYEAQQDKSGLPNDRFSAERPEGSISTLTIQRTEQRDSAMYRCASSLDRPGRNQETQYFGPGTRLLVL.

This clonotype showed up many times. The rearrangement uses TRBV6-5 and TRBJ1-1; a possible D gene is TRBD1 (6 bases). CDR1 and CDR2 from the germline V gene are MNHEY and SVGAGI. V was trimmed by 5 bases and J by 1 base, leaving 11 bases between them. This CDR3 comprises 14 residues. The CDR3 region has the DNA TGTGCCAGCAGTCTATCACAGGGGAACACTGAAGCTTTCTTT. This codes for CASSLSQGNTEAFF.